This T cell receptor beta chain came from a study of blood T cells in healthy people across ages. A second 7 to 11 cycle PCR used barcoded and J-beta primers. Each of the cDNA molecules was tagged by a template-switch adaptor with 12 random nucleotides. TCRdb ran MiXCR on the 5' RACE reads and lists one entry per CDR3 protein. The sample yields 1.5 million to 2 million distinct CDR3 sequences, about two fifths seen once. CDR1 is SQVTM and CDR2 is ANQGSEA in the germline V gene. The CDR3 loop spans 12 amino acids. The germline V and J ends were trimmed by 2 bases and 5 bases, with 9 bases remaining between them. This clonotype was seen at least ten times.

The chain carries TRBV29-1 and TRBJ1-2; D is possibly TRBD1 (5 bases). Sequenced input: blood. The sequence was obtained from a human donor in good health. CDR3 region: CSVERGLYGYTF. CDR3 sequence (DNA): TGCAGCGTTGAACGGGGACTTTATGGCTACACCTTC.